These T cell receptor beta chains were read from a single sample in a study of T cells in Graves' hyperthyroidism and ophthalmopathy. TCRdb processed the multiplex PCR reads anew with MiXCR; each CDR3 protein has one entry. Of approximately 710,000 distinct CDR3 sequences in the sample, 17% were seen once. Sequenced input: blood. Source of these receptors: a man aged 50-59 years with Graves' hyperthyroidism. Each CDR3 is given with its conserved first and last residue. A D gene is named only where the DNA matches it firmly. Size values are once, few and many counts, or a class for expanded clones, and some rows have none.

D gene: -; V gene: TRBV7-9; J gene: TRBJ2-1; clone size: few; CDR3 DNA: TGTGCCAGCAGCTTAGGATTGAGTAAGGATGAGCAGTTCTTC; CDR3 protein: CASSLGLSKDEQFF
D gene: -; V gene: TRBV9; J gene: TRBJ2-7; clone size: few; CDR3 DNA: TGTGCCAGCAGCTCCACAGGGTCCGGCGGCCACGAGCAGTACTTC; CDR3 protein: CASSSTGSGGHEQYF
D gene: -; V gene: TRBV3-1; J gene: TRBJ1-1; clone size: -; CDR3 DNA: TGTGCCAGCAGCCCCGGGGGGGGGTTAACTGAAGCTTTCTTT; CDR3 protein: CASSPGGGLTEAFF
D gene: -; V gene: TRBV19; J gene: TRBJ1-2; clone size: -; CDR3 DNA: TGTGCCAGTAGTATGCCCACAAACCTTTACGGCTACACCTTC; CDR3 protein: CASSMPTNLYGYTF
D gene: TRBD2; V gene: TRBV4-1; J gene: TRBJ2-7; clone size: few; CDR3 DNA: TGCGCCAGCAGCCCACGTCCGAGGCGGGAGGAGCAGTACTTC; CDR3 protein: CASSPRPRREEQYF
D gene: -; V gene: TRBV10-3; J gene: TRBJ2-6; clone size: many; CDR3 DNA: TGTGCCATCAGTGAGTCGTCAGGGTATACAGGGCTCTCTGGGGCCAACGTCCTGACTTTC; CDR3 protein: CAISESSGYTGLSGANVLTF
D gene: -; V gene: TRBV19; J gene: TRBJ1-5; clone size: -; CDR3 DNA: TGTGCCAGTAGTATTATCCAGGCTGGCGGAGCTAGCAATCAGCCCCAGCATTTT; CDR3 protein: CASSIIQAGGASNQPQHF
D gene: -; V gene: TRBV28; J gene: TRBJ2-2; clone size: many; CDR3 DNA: TGTGCCAGCAGTTTCTTTGGTGGTAGGCTCAACACCGGGGAGCTGTTTTTT; CDR3 protein: CASSFFGGRLNTGELFF
D gene: -; V gene: TRBV4-3; J gene: TRBJ2-1; clone size: few; CDR3 DNA: TGCGCCAGCAGACGTAGCAGGAGCTCCTACAATGAGCAGTTCTTC; CDR3 protein: CASRRSRSSYNEQFF
D gene: -; V gene: TRBV24-1; J gene: TRBJ1-1; clone size: -; CDR3 DNA: TGTGCTACCAGTGATCTTGCGACAATGAACACTGAAGCTTTCTTT; CDR3 protein: CATSDLATMNTEAFF
D gene: TRBD1; V gene: TRBV18; J gene: TRBJ2-7; clone size: -; CDR3 DNA: TGTGCCAGCTCCCCCTCGGGTCCGGGACAGGGCTACGAGCAGTACTTC; CDR3 protein: CASSPSGPGQGYEQYF
D gene: -; V gene: TRBV29-1; J gene: TRBJ2-7; clone size: few; CDR3 DNA: TGCAGCGTTGGGGAGTTCCGGGAGCAGTACTTC; CDR3 protein: CSVGEFREQYF
D gene: -; V gene: TRBV2; J gene: TRBJ2-6; clone size: many; CDR3 DNA: TGTGCCAGCAGTGAATATAGCTCTGGGGCCAACGTCCTGACTTTC; CDR3 protein: CASSEYSSGANVLTF
D gene: -; V gene: TRBV20-1; J gene: TRBJ2-7; clone size: many; CDR3 DNA: TGCAGTGCTAGTCCGCACGAGCAGTACTTC; CDR3 protein: CSASPHEQYF
D gene: -; V gene: TRBV7-7; J gene: TRBJ2-3; clone size: few; CDR3 DNA: TGTGCTAGCAGCTCCCTCCTCTCTCCGGATACGCAGTATTTT; CDR3 protein: CASSSLLSPDTQYF
D gene: TRBD1; V gene: TRBV6-5; J gene: TRBJ2-1; clone size: once; CDR3 DNA: TGTGCCAGCAGTTACATCAGGACCGGGACAGGAGCTGAGCAGTTCTTC; CDR3 protein: CASSYIRTGTGAEQFF
D gene: TRBD1; V gene: TRBV12-3/TRBV12-4; J gene: TRBJ1-3; clone size: many; CDR3 DNA: TGTGCCAGCAGTTCCCCTTGGACAGGGGGCAAAAACACCATATATTTT; CDR3 protein: CASSSPWTGGKNTIYF
D gene: -; V gene: TRBV9; J gene: TRBJ1-5; clone size: many; CDR3 DNA: TGTGCCAGCAGCGTAGGGGTTGGAGGGGGCAATCAGCCCCAGCATTTT; CDR3 protein: CASSVGVGGGNQPQHF
D gene: -; V gene: TRBV6-1; J gene: TRBJ2-4; clone size: many; CDR3 DNA: TGTGCCAGCAGTGAAAGGACAGACGCCTCCAAGGACATTCAGTACTTC; CDR3 protein: CASSERTDASKDIQYF
D gene: -; V gene: TRBV7-3; J gene: TRBJ2-1; clone size: -; CDR3 DNA: TGTGCCAGCAGCTTAATTGGGACGGCTAGCCCGAGGGCTTACAATGAGCAGTTCTTC; CDR3 protein: CASSLIGTASPRAYNEQFF
D gene: -; V gene: TRBV29-1; J gene: TRBJ1-1; clone size: many; CDR3 DNA: TGCAGCGTTGAAGATGGAAAAATTATTGAAGCTTTCTTT; CDR3 protein: CSVEDGKIIEAFF
D gene: -; V gene: TRBV28; J gene: TRBJ2-2; clone size: many; CDR3 DNA: TGTGCCAGCAGATCTGGCGTCTCCGGGGAGCTGTTTTTT; CDR3 protein: CASRSGVSGELFF
D gene: -; V gene: TRBV10-3; J gene: TRBJ2-7; clone size: -; CDR3 DNA: TGTGCCATCAGTGACCCACAGGGAGGGGGGTACGAGCAGTACTTC; CDR3 protein: CAISDPQGGGYEQYF
D gene: TRBD1; V gene: TRBV25-1; J gene: TRBJ1-2; clone size: few; CDR3 DNA: TGTGCCAGCAGTGAGTGGACAGGGAGATACACCTTC; CDR3 protein: CASSEWTGRYTF
D gene: -; V gene: TRBV24-1; J gene: TRBJ2-2; clone size: many; CDR3 DNA: TGTGCCACCAGTTCCCTCCGGGACAAGGGACCGACCGGGGAGCTGTTTTTT; CDR3 protein: CATSSLRDKGPTGELFF
D gene: TRBD1; V gene: TRBV11-2; J gene: TRBJ1-1; clone size: few; CDR3 DNA: TGTGCCAGCAGCTTAGATTATCGGGGACAGACTTTCTTT; CDR3 protein: CASSLDYRGQTFF
D gene: TRBD1; V gene: TRBV9; J gene: TRBJ2-2; clone size: many; CDR3 DNA: TGTGCCAGCAGCCCCGGGACAGGGGAGGCCGGGGAGCTGTTTTTT; CDR3 protein: CASSPGTGEAGELFF
D gene: TRBD1; V gene: TRBV2; J gene: TRBJ1-5; clone size: few; CDR3 DNA: TGTGCCAGCAGTCTCCTTCAGGGGGTAAATCAGCCCCAGCATTTT; CDR3 protein: CASSLLQGVNQPQHF
D gene: TRBD2; V gene: TRBV12-5; J gene: TRBJ2-1; clone size: few; CDR3 DNA: TGTGCTAGTGGTTTGGTACTGGGGGGAGGGAGTAATGAGCAGTTCTTC; CDR3 protein: CASGLVLGGGSNEQFF
D gene: TRBD2; V gene: TRBV11-2; J gene: TRBJ2-2; clone size: -; CDR3 DNA: TGTGCCAGCAGCTTACTGGGGGAGGGCACCGGGGAGCTGTTTTTT; CDR3 protein: CASSLLGEGTGELFF
D gene: -; V gene: TRBV24-1; J gene: TRBJ2-1; clone size: many; CDR3 DNA: TGTGCCACCAGTGACCCCGGACTAGCCGCAGGGGGTGAGCAGTTCTTC; CDR3 protein: CATSDPGLAAGGEQFF
D gene: TRBD2; V gene: TRBV6-2/TRBV6-3; J gene: TRBJ2-7; clone size: few; CDR3 DNA: TGTGCCAGTAGAACTTCCCCGGGACTAACGGTCTCCTACGAGCAGTACTTC; CDR3 protein: CASRTSPGLTVSYEQYF
D gene: -; V gene: TRBV19; J gene: TRBJ2-5; clone size: -; CDR3 DNA: TGTGCCAGTAGTAAAGTTAGCCAAGAGACCCAGTGCTTC; CDR3 protein: CASSKVSQETQCF
D gene: TRBD2; V gene: TRBV11-2; J gene: TRBJ2-3; clone size: -; CDR3 DNA: TGTGCCAGCAGCCCCTTTTTCGCGGGAGGGCATTCAGATACGCAGTATTTT; CDR3 protein: CASSPFFAGGHSDTQYF
D gene: TRBD1; V gene: TRBV30; J gene: TRBJ1-4; clone size: -; CDR3 DNA: TGTGCCTGGACCTTTGGGACAGGGAGGGAAAAACTGTTTTTT; CDR3 protein: CAWTFGTGREKLFF
D gene: TRBD1; V gene: TRBV2; J gene: TRBJ2-1; clone size: many; CDR3 DNA: TGTGCCAGCAGTGGGGACAGGGCGAATGAGCAGTTCTTC; CDR3 protein: CASSGDRANEQFF
D gene: TRBD2; V gene: TRBV28; J gene: TRBJ2-5; clone size: many; CDR3 DNA: TGTGCCAGCAAACAGACTAGCGTGGAGACCCAGTACTTC; CDR3 protein: CASKQTSVETQYF
D gene: TRBD1; V gene: TRBV7-2; J gene: TRBJ2-5; clone size: -; CDR3 DNA: TGTGCCAGCAGCTTAGGGGGTGGGGCAGGGGGCTTCCAAGAGACCCAGTACTTC; CDR3 protein: CASSLGGGAGGFQETQYF
D gene: TRBD1; V gene: TRBV29-1; J gene: TRBJ1-2; clone size: many; CDR3 DNA: TGCAGCGTTGCGGACAGGGCTGGCTATGGCTACACCTTC; CDR3 protein: CSVADRAGYGYTF
D gene: -; V gene: TRBV19; J gene: TRBJ1-3; clone size: many; CDR3 DNA: TGTGCCAGTAGTTCCACGGGACACTACTTCTCTGGAAACACCATATATTTT; CDR3 protein: CASSSTGHYFSGNTIYF
D gene: TRBD2; V gene: TRBV10-1; J gene: TRBJ2-1; clone size: -; CDR3 DNA: TGCGCCAGCAGTGAGTCGGGACTAGTCTACAATGAGCAGTTCTTC; CDR3 protein: CASSESGLVYNEQFF
D gene: -; V gene: TRBV12-3/TRBV12-4; J gene: TRBJ2-2; clone size: few; CDR3 DNA: TGTGCCAGCAGCCCCAGAATTGACCCCGGGGAGCTGTTTTTT; CDR3 protein: CASSPRIDPGELFF
D gene: TRBD2; V gene: TRBV20-1; J gene: TRBJ2-3; clone size: many; CDR3 DNA: TGCAGTCGATCCGGGACTAGCGGGAGTTGGGGCACAGATACGCAGTATTTT; CDR3 protein: CSRSGTSGSWGTDTQYF
D gene: -; V gene: TRBV2; J gene: TRBJ1-1; clone size: many; CDR3 DNA: TGTGCCAGCAGAGTACAAACAGGGACTGACACTGAAGCTTTCTTT; CDR3 protein: CASRVQTGTDTEAFF
D gene: TRBD2; V gene: TRBV7-2; J gene: TRBJ2-5; clone size: few; CDR3 DNA: TGTGCCAGCAGCTTAGGCGGGAGAACCCAGTACTTC; CDR3 protein: CASSLGGRTQYF
D gene: -; V gene: TRBV6-5; J gene: TRBJ2-7; clone size: -; CDR3 DNA: TGTGCCAGCAGTTACTCGGACGGAGGCTCCTACGAGCAGTACTTC; CDR3 protein: CASSYSDGGSYEQYF
D gene: TRBD1; V gene: TRBV7-2; J gene: TRBJ2-7; clone size: once; CDR3 DNA: TGTGCCAGCAGCTTAGCTACCGGGACAGGGGGCTCCTACGAGCAGTACTTC; CDR3 protein: CASSLATGTGGSYEQYF
D gene: TRBD1; V gene: TRBV5-5; J gene: TRBJ1-2; clone size: -; CDR3 DNA: TGTGCCAGCAGCTTGGTACCGGGACAGGGATTCGGCTACACCTTC; CDR3 protein: CASSLVPGQGFGYTF
D gene: -; V gene: TRBV10-3; J gene: TRBJ1-2; clone size: many; CDR3 DNA: TGTGCCATCAGTGACCCGGACAGAAATTTTTTGGAAAGCTACACCTTC; CDR3 protein: CAISDPDRNFLESYTF